Below, one T cell receptor (beta chain) is given with its context. Its antigen is still unknown. Using immunoSEQ multiplex PCR, the repertoire was profiled, and TCRdb retains in-frame clones only, with some absent. Here the sample spans 20,000 to 25,000 clones, around four fifths being singletons. CDR3 size: 15 residues. Looked up from germline, CDR1 is SGHVS and CDR2 is FQNEAQ. The V end was cut by 4 bases, the J end by 2 bases, with 12 bases between. The unexposed donors gave CD4+ T cells in about 2010-2019, prior to COVID-19. After approximately 10 days of culture, CD4+ T cells were isolated. The sample comes from a study of CD4 T cells in relation to SARS-CoV-2 and coronaviruses.

The sample taken for sequencing was CD4+ T cells from PBMCs, cultured in vitro. This sequence was found in a human donor in good health. The gene calls are TRBV7-8 and TRBJ1-3, with TRBD1 as a possible D gene (6 bases). CDR3 region: CASSWAQGAGNTIYF. The CDR3 DNA reads TGTGCCAGCAGCTGGGCACAGGGTGCTGGAAACACCATATATTTT.